This T cell receptor (beta chain) was sequenced for a study of T-cell memory formation after mild COVID-19. The CDR3 covers 14 residues. Germline V gene sequence: CDR1 LGHNA, CDR2 YNFKEQ. Trimming removed 2 bases at V and 4 bases at J, with 11 bases between. General study results and limits: Contracting CD4+ clones sat mainly in CM and EM; CD8+ in EMRA. Pre-infection memory already had some responding clones, implying cross-reactive memory joined. Second-wave clones reaching peak frequency on day 37 lacked confirmed SARS-CoV-2 specificity.

Comments on this clonotype: What it binds is not known.

5'RACE with constant-segment primers built TCRalpha and TCRbeta cDNA libraries with UMIs. In TCRdb, the 5' RACE reads were re-called with MiXCR into one record per CDR3 protein. The repertoire has hundreds of thousands of distinct CDR3 sequences, roughly 15% of them found once; the top ten carry around a fifth. Input material: PBMCs or a T cell subset sorted from them (not recorded which). The receptor was isolated from a young man who had mild COVID-19 (a few samples of this study predate the infection). Cell type and time point are not known. The chain uses TRBV4-2 and TRBJ1-1, with unresolved D. This chain's CDR3 is CASSQKGSGTEAFF. CDR3 sequence (DNA): TGTGCCAGCAGCCAAAAAGGGAGTGGCACTGAAGCTTTCTTT.